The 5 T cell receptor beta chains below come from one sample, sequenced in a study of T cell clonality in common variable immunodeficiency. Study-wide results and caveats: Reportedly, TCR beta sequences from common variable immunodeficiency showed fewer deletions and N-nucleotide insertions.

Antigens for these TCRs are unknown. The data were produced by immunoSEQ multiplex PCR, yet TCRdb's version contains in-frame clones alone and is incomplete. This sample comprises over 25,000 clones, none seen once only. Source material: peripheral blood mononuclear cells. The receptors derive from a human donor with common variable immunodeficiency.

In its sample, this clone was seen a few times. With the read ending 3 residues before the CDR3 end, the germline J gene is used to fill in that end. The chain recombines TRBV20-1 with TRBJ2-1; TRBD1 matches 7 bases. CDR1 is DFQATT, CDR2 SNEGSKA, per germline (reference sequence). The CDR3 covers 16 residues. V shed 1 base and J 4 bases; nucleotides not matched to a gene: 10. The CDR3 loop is CSARAAGRGLYNEQFF. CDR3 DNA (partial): TGCAGTGCTAGAGCTGCGGGTAGGGGGCTGTACAATGAG.

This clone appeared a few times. The CDR3 DNA, read in part, is TGTGCCACCGCGGGGCTAGCGGGGTTGAGCTCCTACAATGAG. This translates into CATAGLAGLSSYNE. The whole CDR3 sequence is CATAGLAGLSSYNEQFF. This chain joins TRBV19 and TRBJ2-1; 9 bases align to TRBD2. The observed sequence ends 3 residues before the CDR3 terminus, with the missing tail filled in from the germline J gene. Per germline, CDR1 LNHDA and CDR2 SQIVND (reference sequence). V shed 10 bases and J 0 bases; nucleotides not matched to a gene: 13. This CDR3 has 17 residues.

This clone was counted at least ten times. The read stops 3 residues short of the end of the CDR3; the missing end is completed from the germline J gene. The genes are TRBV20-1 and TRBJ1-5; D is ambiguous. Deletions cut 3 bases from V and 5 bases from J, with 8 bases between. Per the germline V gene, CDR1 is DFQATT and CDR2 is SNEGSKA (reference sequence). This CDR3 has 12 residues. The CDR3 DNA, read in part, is TGCAGTGCTAGGTGGGCTGATCAGCCC. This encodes CSARWADQP. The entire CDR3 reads CSARWADQPQHF.

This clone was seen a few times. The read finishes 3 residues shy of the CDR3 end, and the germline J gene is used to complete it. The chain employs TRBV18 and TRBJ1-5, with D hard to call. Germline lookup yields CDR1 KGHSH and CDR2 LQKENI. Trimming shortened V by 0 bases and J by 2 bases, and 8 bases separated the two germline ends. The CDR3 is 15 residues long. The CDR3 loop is CASSPPSLGNQPQHF. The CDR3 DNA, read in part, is TGTGCCAGCTCACCACCGTCTCTAGGCAATCAGCCC.

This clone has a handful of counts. The CDR3 protein is CASSLDSFDEKLFF. CDR3 bases read: TGTGCCAGCAGCCTTGACAGTTTCGATGAAAAA. This rearrangement joins TRBV7-6 to TRBJ1-4; TRBD1 might be the D (5 bases). The read finishes 3 residues shy of the CDR3 end, and the germline J gene is used to complete it. CDR3 length equals 14 residues. CDR1 is SGHVS, CDR2 FNYEAQ, per germline. Trimming shortened V by 5 bases and J by 6 bases, and 13 bases separated the two germline ends.